This is a list of T cell receptor beta chains from one sample in a study of shared clonotypes between healthy human individuals. The table came from immunoSEQ multiplex PCR; TCRdb's copy has only in-frame clones and leaves some out. The sample comprises over 750,000 clones, about 96% of which are singletons, and 0.2% to 0.25% rests with the top ten. The specimen sequenced was naive CD8+ T cells sorted from blood. These TCRs come from a man aged 25-40 years in good health. The CDR3 runs from the conserved cysteine through the conserved F or W. The D gene is left open where the match is weak. Only some rows state a clone size, as once, few, many or a class for expanded clones.

v_gene	abundance	d_gene	j_gene	CDR3nt	CDR3aa
TRBV7-9	.	TRBD2	TRBJ2-1	TGTGCCAGCAGCTCTACTAGCGGGAGGGCCGATGAGCAGTTCTTC	CASSSTSGRADEQFF
TRBV14	.	.	TRBJ2-5	TGTGCCAGCAGCCAAATCGTTCAAGAGACCCAGTACTTC	CASSQIVQETQYF
TRBV7-2	.	.	TRBJ2-5	TGTGCCAGCAGCTTAGCAGCCTATCAAGAGACCCAGTACTTC	CASSLAAYQETQYF
TRBV19	.	.	TRBJ2-3	TGTGCCAGTAGTCTAGCCTCGACAGTAGATACGCAGTATTTT	CASSLASTVDTQYF
TRBV10-3	.	TRBD1	TRBJ1-2	TGTGCCATCAGTGAGACCAGGGGACAGGGAATTGATGGCTACACCTTC	CAISETRGQGIDGYTF
TRBV29-1	.	TRBD2	TRBJ2-7	TGCAGCGCCTGGACTAGCGGCTACGAGCAGTACTTC	CSAWTSGYEQYF
TRBV5-4	.	TRBD1	TRBJ1-1	TGTGCCAGCATGCTAACAGGGGTCGGTAACACTGAAGCTTTCTTT	CASMLTGVGNTEAFF
TRBV29-1	.	TRBD1	TRBJ2-7	TGCAGCGTTGCCGGGCAACAGGGGGCGAAAATCTACGAGCAGTACTTC	CSVAGQQGAKIYEQYF
TRBV5-1	.	.	TRBJ2-1	TGCGCCAGCAGCCCCGGGCCAGGCGGCCACAATGAGCAGTTCTTC	CASSPGPGGHNEQFF
TRBV27	.	TRBD2	TRBJ2-3	TGTGCCAGCGGCACCGGGACTAGCAGCAGCTCTAGCACAGATACGCAGTATTTT	CASGTGTSSSSSTDTQYF
TRBV7-2	.	TRBD1	TRBJ2-4	TGTGCCAGCAGCTTAGGGGTAGGGGGCGCTGGGGACATTCAGTACTTC	CASSLGVGGAGDIQYF
TRBV19	once	.	TRBJ1-1	TGTGCCAGTACCGGCTCCTGGGGGGCGAACACTGAAGCTTTCTTT	CASTGSWGANTEAFF
TRBV5-4	.	.	TRBJ2-7	TGTGCCAGCAGCTTGGAGTCAGGGCCCTACGAGCAGTACTTC	CASSLESGPYEQYF
TRBV7-2	.	.	TRBJ2-7	TGTGCCAGCAGTTTTGAGGGGGGGTCGCGGGTGGACGAGCAGTACTTC	CASSFEGGSRVDEQYF
TRBV10-3	.	.	TRBJ2-7	TGTGCCATCAGTGGGCAGTCCTACGAGCAGTACTTC	CAISGQSYEQYF
TRBV5-1	.	TRBD2	TRBJ2-5	TGCGCCAGCAGCTTGGCCCAAGCGGGAACCTTGGAGACCCAGTACTTC	CASSLAQAGTLETQYF
TRBV28	.	.	TRBJ1-5	TGTGCCAGCACTATCGGGGCTAGCAATCAGCCCCAGCATTTT	CASTIGASNQPQHF
TRBV28	.	.	TRBJ2-2	TGTGCCAGCAGTGATTTTCGTATAGCGGAGACCCGAGGCACCGGGGAGCTGTTTTTT	CASSDFRIAETRGTGELFF
TRBV7-9	.	TRBD2	TRBJ2-7	TGTGCCAGCAGCTCCGTTACTAGCGGGGAGTACTTC	CASSSVTSGEYF
TRBV7-9	.	.	TRBJ1-2	TGTGCCAGCAGCTTAGTAAATGGCTACACCTTC	CASSLVNGYTF
TRBV27	.	.	TRBJ2-7	TGTGCCAGCAGTTTAGTCGGACAGAGTACGGAGCAGTACTTC	CASSLVGQSTEQYF
TRBV7-9	once	TRBD2	TRBJ2-7	TGTGCCAGCAGCGGAGGACTAGCGGCCTTCCCACTTATCTCCTACGAGCAGTACTTC	CASSGGLAAFPLISYEQYF
TRBV27	.	.	TRBJ2-5	TGTGCCAGCAGTTTATTGGACTCCCAAGAGACCCAGTACTTC	CASSLLDSQETQYF
TRBV6-5	.	.	TRBJ2-7	TGTGCCAGCAGTTACTCGTCGCTGGGGGAGCAGTACTTC	CASSYSSLGEQYF
TRBV23-1	once	TRBD1	TRBJ2-1	TGCGCCAGCAGTCAGACAGGGATTGGGGATGAGCAGTTCTTC	CASSQTGIGDEQFF
TRBV5-8	.	TRBD1	TRBJ2-1	TGTGCCAGCAGCTTTCGACAGGGGTACAATGAGCAGTTCTTC	CASSFRQGYNEQFF
TRBV9	.	TRBD2	TRBJ2-1	TGTGCCAGCAGCGACTCGGACCTAGCGGGAGGCCCAATTTCCAATGAGCAGTTCTTC	CASSDSDLAGGPISNEQFF
TRBV6-5	.	TRBD2	TRBJ2-1	TGTGCCAGCAGTCCACTGGCGGGAGGCTACAATGAGCAGTTCTTC	CASSPLAGGYNEQFF
TRBV28	.	.	TRBJ1-3	TGTGCCAGCAGTCTACGCCGAGTTGAGTCTGGAAACACCATATATTTT	CASSLRRVESGNTIYF
TRBV27	once	TRBD2	TRBJ2-1	TGTGCCAGCAGTCCTAAGGGACTATACTACAATGAGCAGTTCTTC	CASSPKGLYYNEQFF
TRBV6-1	.	.	TRBJ2-7	TGTGCCAGCAGTGAATATACCGCCTCCGAGCAGTACTTC	CASSEYTASEQYF
TRBV9	.	.	TRBJ2-1	TGTGCCAGCAGCGTAGCGGGAGAGGTCTACAATGAGCAGTTCTTC	CASSVAGEVYNEQFF
TRBV5-5	.	.	TRBJ2-1	TGTGCCAGCAGCTTGGTGGACCCATACAATGAGCAGTTCTTC	CASSLVDPYNEQFF
TRBV11-2	.	TRBD2	TRBJ2-3	TGTGCCAGCAATCCTGGGACTAGCGGGAGAAGTTTATCAGATACGCAGTATTTT	CASNPGTSGRSLSDTQYF
TRBV7-9	once	.	TRBJ2-3	TGTGCCAGCAGGGGACTTGGACAAGGGGGACCTACGCAGTATTTT	CASRGLGQGGPTQYF
TRBV7-9	.	TRBD1	TRBJ2-7	TGTGCCAGCAGCTTGGGACAGGGGGTCTACGAGCAGTACTTC	CASSLGQGVYEQYF
TRBV20-1	.	.	TRBJ1-2	TGCAGCCAAAAAGGGGTCTATGGCTACACCTTC	CSQKGVYGYTF
TRBV4-1	.	TRBD1	TRBJ2-7	TGCGCCAGCAGCCAAGTCGACAGGGGTAATCCCTACGAGCAGTACTTC	CASSQVDRGNPYEQYF
TRBV10-2	.	.	TRBJ2-7	TGCGCCAGCAGTGAGTCGAGCTACGAGCAGTACTTC	CASSESSYEQYF
TRBV11-2	.	TRBD2	TRBJ2-1	TGTGCCAGCAGCTACTGGGCTAGCGGGAGAGAGTATGAGCAGTTCTTC	CASSYWASGREYEQFF
TRBV11-2	.	.	TRBJ2-3	TGTGCCAGCAGCCCCACCGGGCAGGGCGGACGGGCAGATACGCAGTATTTT	CASSPTGQGGRADTQYF